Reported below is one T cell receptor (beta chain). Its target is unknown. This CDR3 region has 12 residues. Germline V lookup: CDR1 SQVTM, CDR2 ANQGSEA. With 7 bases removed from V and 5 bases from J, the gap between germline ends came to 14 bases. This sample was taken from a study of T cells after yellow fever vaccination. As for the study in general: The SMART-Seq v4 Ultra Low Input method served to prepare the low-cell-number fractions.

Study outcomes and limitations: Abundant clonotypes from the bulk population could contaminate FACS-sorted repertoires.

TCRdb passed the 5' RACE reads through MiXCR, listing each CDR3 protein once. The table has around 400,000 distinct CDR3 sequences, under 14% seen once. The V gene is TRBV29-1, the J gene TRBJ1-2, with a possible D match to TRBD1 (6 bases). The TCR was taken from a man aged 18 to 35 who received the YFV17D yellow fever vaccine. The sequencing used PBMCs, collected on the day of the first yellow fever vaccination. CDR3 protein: CSAAGQFYGYTF. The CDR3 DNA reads TGCAGCGCCGCAGGACAGTTTTATGGCTACACCTTC. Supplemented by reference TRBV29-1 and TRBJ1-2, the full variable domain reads SAVISQKPSRDICQRGTSLTIQCQVDSQVTMMFWYRQQPGQSLTLIATANQGSEATYESGFVIDKFPISRPNLTFSTLTVSNMSPEDSSIYLCSAAGQFYGYTFGSGTRLTVV.